Each of the 20 T cell receptor beta chains below was sequenced from the same sample in a study of identical twins. TCRdb re-derived calls from the 5' RACE reads in MiXCR, one entry per CDR3 protein. The repertoire has about 700,000 distinct CDR3 sequences, approximately 9% of them found once; the top ten carry 0.75% to 1%. The data also belong to a second study, concerning yellow fever vaccine responses in identical twins.

Source material: PBMCs. Every receptor here comes from a woman between 18 and 29 years old in good health.

The chain couples TRBV24-1 to TRBJ2-3, with D possibly matching TRBD2 (6 bases). The CDR3 runs to 18 residues. V was clipped by 0 bases and J by 0 bases, with 15 bases between them. Germline loops: CDR1 KGHDR, CDR2 SFDVKD. CDR3 protein: CATSDLQGRRDSTDTQYF. For the CDR3, the DNA is TGTGCCACCAGTGATTTGCAAGGGCGGCGGGATAGCACAGATACGCAGTATTTT.

The sample holds a few counts of this clonotype. This chain links TRBV20-1 with TRBJ2-7; 7 nucleotides line up with TRBD1. The CDR3 is 16 residues long. The ends lost 2 bases at V and 2 bases at J; junction bases unmatched: 12. From germline, CDR1 is DFQATT and CDR2 SNEGSKA (reference sequence). CDR3 sequence (DNA): TGCAGTGCTAGATCCCCACAGGGACAGTCGCCCTACGAGCAGTACTTC. Its protein product is CSARSPQGQSPYEQYF.

The chain uses TRBV5-1 and TRBJ2-3; no clear D. The V end lost 0 bases, the J end lost 3 bases, and 5 bases lay between the germline ends. The CDR3 loop spans 13 amino acids. CDR1 SGHRS and CDR2 YFSETQ come from the germline V gene. The CDR3 coding sequence is TGCGCCAGCAGCTTGGATGCGACAGATACGCAGTATTTT. Amino acid sequence: CASSLDATDTQYF.

This clonotype was detected a few times. The V gene is TRBV6-2 or TRBV6-3, the J gene TRBJ2-7; weak D call: TRBD2 (5 bases). Trimming cost V 2 bases and J 0 bases, with 20 bases left between them. The CDR3 is 18 residues long. Per germline, CDR1 MNHEY and CDR2 SVGEGT. CDR3 region: CASSYLFGSSGISYEQYF. DNA of the CDR3: TGTGCCAGCAGTTACCTGTTTGGGTCTTCCGGGATCTCCTACGAGCAGTACTTC.

This clonotype has ten or more counts. V usage is TRBV12-3 or TRBV12-4 and J usage is TRBJ2-7; tentatively, D is TRBD1 (7 bases). Between the trimmed V and J ends, which lost 5 bases and 5 bases, there was a span of 16 bases. The CDR3 spans 14 residues. CDR3 coding DNA: TGTGCCAGCAGTCTTCAGGGGGGTTTTAACGAGCAGTACTTC. Amino acids: CASSLQGGFNEQYF.

There are many counts of this clonotype. The CDR3, as DNA: TGTGCCAGCAGCCAAGTAGGCGGAAACGCCTACGAGCAGTACTTC. Amino acid sequence: CASSQVGGNAYEQYF. This chain links TRBV3-1 with TRBJ2-7; D remains unclear. Germline-derived CDR1 and CDR2 are LGHDT and YNNKEL (reference sequence). The CDR3 totals 15 residues. Trimming pared 1 base from V and 2 bases from J, leaving 12 bases between.

This clonotype was seen more than once but under ten times. CDR3 sequence: CAISERGLKRGDVYEQYF. CDR3 coding DNA: TGTGCCATCAGTGAAAGAGGGTTAAAGCGGGGGGACGTTTACGAGCAGTACTTC. The gene calls are TRBV10-3 and TRBJ2-7; 9 positions agree with TRBD2. This CDR3 has 18 residues. Germline CDR1 is ENHRY and CDR2 is SYGVKD. V lost 3 bases, J lost 4 bases, and 16 bases stayed unmatched.

This clonotype was counted many times. The chain carries TRBV7-2 and TRBJ1-6, with a weak D call TRBD1 (5 bases). The CDR3 is 15 residues long. Germline CDR1 and CDR2: SGHTA and FQGNSA. V was cut by 5 bases and J by 8 bases, with 16 bases left in between. CDR3 bases: TGTGCCAGCAGCGGCAGGGAATTGGGCGATTCACCCCTCCACTTT. Translated: CASSGRELGDSPLHF.

Of note for this clonotype: Since a much larger clone is just one base distant, this may be a read error. V and J are TRBV6-5 and TRBJ2-7; no clear D. Per germline, CDR1 MNHEY and CDR2 SVGAGI. The CDR3 contains 15 residues. Here the CDR3 reads CAISYGAGVSYEQYF. CDR3 DNA sequence: TGTGCCATCAGTTACGGAGCTGGCGTCTCCTACGAGCAGTACTTC.

In its sample, this clonotype was seen many times. The rearrangement uses TRBV5-5 and TRBJ2-1, with 10 nucleotides matching TRBD2. The CDR3 is 15 residues long. V shed 3 bases and J 6 bases; nucleotides not matched to a gene: 6. Germline CDR1 is SGHKS and CDR2 is YYEKEE (reference sequence). The CDR3 loop reads CASSSLAGVFNEQFF. The CDR3 DNA reads as TGTGCCAGCAGCTCTCTAGCGGGAGTATTCAATGAGCAGTTCTTC.

This clonotype has more than one count but fewer than ten. This chain links TRBV19 with TRBJ2-1; 8 bases line up with TRBD1. Germline lookup yields CDR1 LNHDA and CDR2 SQIVND (reference sequence). Germline trimming cut 7 bases from V and 5 bases from J; bases unmatched to any gene: 7. The CDR3 has 14 residues. The DNA of the CDR3 is TGTGCCAGTAACCGCGGGACAGGTAACAATGAGCAGTTCTTC. This translates into CASNRGTGNNEQFF. The variable domain in full, completed from reference TRBV19 and TRBJ2-1, reads DGGITQSPKYLFRKEGQNVTLSCEQNLNHDAMYWYRQDPGQGLRLIYYSQIVNDFQKGDIAEGYSVSREKKESFPLTVTSAQKNPTAFYLCASNRGTGNNEQFFGPGTRLTVL.

This clonotype showed up just once. V is TRBV4-1 and J is TRBJ2-2; TRBD2 agrees at 8 bases. V lost 3 bases, J lost 0 bases, and 3 bases stayed unmatched. CDR1 and CDR2 (germline): MGHRA, YSYEKL. This CDR3 is 16 amino acids long. The CDR3 DNA follows: TGCGCCAGCAGCCAGGTGACTAGCGCGAACACCGGGGAGCTGTTTTTT. Amino acids: CASSQVTSANTGELFF.

The chain has TRBV4-3 and TRBJ2-7, with unresolved D. The V end lost 0 bases, the J end lost 2 bases, and 11 bases lay between the germline ends. Germline-derived CDR1 and CDR2 are LGHNA and YSLEER. The CDR3 contains 15 residues. In DNA form, the CDR3 reads TGCGCCAGCAGCCAAGAACGGGCACTAACCTACGAGCAGTACTTC. It yields the protein CASSQERALTYEQYF.

This chain uses TRBV15 with TRBJ2-6; TRBD1 is a possible D gene (5 bases). V lost 0 bases to trimming and J lost 3 bases, with 9 bases between them. The CDR3 totals 16 residues. CDR1 and CDR2 (germline): LNHNV, YYDKDF (reference sequence). The CDR3 spells CATSRDRVFGANVLTF. CDR3 coding DNA: TGTGCCACCAGCAGAGACAGGGTTTTTGGGGCCAACGTCCTGACTTTC.

The chain's CDR3 is CSAPSPDTQYF. In DNA form, the CDR3 reads TGCAGTGCTCCAAGCCCAGATACGCAGTATTTT. The rearrangement links TRBV20-1 to TRBJ2-3; D unclear. The CDR3 contains 11 residues. Germline CDR1 DFQATT, CDR2 SNEGSKA (reference sequence). With 5 bases removed from V and 4 bases from J, the gap between germline ends came to 7 bases.

This clonotype was counted ten times or more. The chain combines TRBV11-2 with TRBJ2-5; weak D call: TRBD1 (5 bases). Germline V gene data show CDR1 as SGHAT and CDR2 as FQNNGV. The length of the CDR3 is 14 residues. V gave up 4 bases and J gave up 7 bases, with 16 bases separating them. The CDR3 region has the DNA TGTGCCAGCAGCTCCGCAGGGAAGGCAGGGACCCAGTACTTC. As protein: CASSSAGKAGTQYF.

This clonotype has a count of ten or more. The J gene is TRBJ2-7, the V gene TRBV3-1, with D perhaps assigned TRBD1 or TRBD2 (5 bases each). The CDR3 sequence is 15 residues long. Germline lookup yields CDR1 LGHDT and CDR2 YNNKEL (reference sequence). Deletions cut 5 bases from V and 2 bases from J, with 16 bases between. The CDR3 DNA follows: TGTGCCAGCAGCTATACCGGGACGTTCACCTACGAGCAGTACTTC. It specifies CASSYTGTFTYEQYF.

There are a few counts of this clonotype. V usage is TRBV27 and J usage is TRBJ2-3; unclear D gene. Germline CDR1 and CDR2: MNHEY and SMNVEV (reference sequence). The CDR3 runs 18 residues. Between the trimmed V and J ends, which lost 1 base and 1 base, there was a span of 18 bases. The CDR3 region is CASSLLASGGPRTDTQYF. The DNA of the CDR3 is TGTGCCAGCAGTTTATTGGCTTCCGGCGGCCCACGCACAGATACGCAGTATTTT.

This clonotype has just a few counts. CDR3 in amino acids: CASSLFRYQETQYF. The CDR3 DNA is TGTGCCAGCAGCTTATTCCGGTACCAAGAGACCCAGTACTTC. The chain has TRBV11-1 and TRBJ2-5; D is unresolved. Trimming left V 2 bases short and J 0 bases short, with 7 bases between. From germline, CDR1 is SGHAT and CDR2 FQDESV (reference sequence). This CDR3 region has 14 residues. Combining the CDR3 with reference TRBV11-1 and TRBJ2-5 gives the whole variable domain EAEVAQSPRYKITEKSQAVAFWCDPISGHATLYWYRQILGQGPELLVQFQDESVVDDSQLPKDRFSAERLKGVDSTLKIQPAELGDSAMYLCASSLFRYQETQYFGPGTRLLVL.

The chain employs TRBV27 and TRBJ2-5; TRBD1 is a possible D gene (5 bases). The ends were cut back, 2 bases at V and 4 bases at J, with 14 bases in the middle. CDR1 MNHEY and CDR2 SMNVEV come from the germline V gene (reference sequence). The CDR3 loop spans 15 amino acids. The CDR3 sequence is CASSLNPQARETQYF. DNA for the CDR3: TGTGCCAGCAGTTTAAACCCACAGGCCCGAGAGACCCAGTACTTC.